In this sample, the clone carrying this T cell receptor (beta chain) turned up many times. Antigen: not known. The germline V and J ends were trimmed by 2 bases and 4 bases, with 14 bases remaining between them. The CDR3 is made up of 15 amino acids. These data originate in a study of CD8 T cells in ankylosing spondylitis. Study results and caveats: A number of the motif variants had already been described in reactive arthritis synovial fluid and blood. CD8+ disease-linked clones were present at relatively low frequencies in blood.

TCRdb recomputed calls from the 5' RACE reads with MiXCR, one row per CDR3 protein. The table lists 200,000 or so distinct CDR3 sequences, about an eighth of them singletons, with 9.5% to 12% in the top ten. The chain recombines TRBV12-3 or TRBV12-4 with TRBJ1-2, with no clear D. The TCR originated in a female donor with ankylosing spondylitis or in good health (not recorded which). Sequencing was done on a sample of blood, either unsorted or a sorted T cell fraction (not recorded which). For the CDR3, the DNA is TGTGCCAGCAGTTTATTTGTAGGCGCACCCTATGGCTACACCTTC. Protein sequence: CASSLFVGAPYGYTF.